Sequencing of this T cell receptor beta chain was carried out in a study of T cells in Graves' hyperthyroidism and ophthalmopathy. About the study: Blood from the periphery was taken at initial diagnosis, before any treatment. Study-level findings and limits: Progression to ophthalmopathy was predicted a median of approximately seven months early.

RNA transcripts provided the source from which TCR beta CDR3 regions were amplified. The HTBI set primed first-round TCR CDR3 RT-PCR. From the multiplex PCR reads, TCRdb called clonotypes with MiXCR, one entry per CDR3 protein. Of 640,000 or so distinct CDR3 sequences listed, approximately 15% are singletons. This clonotype was recorded at least ten times. Its antigen is as yet unknown. The CDR3 has 13 residues. Trimming shortened V by 6 bases and J by 7 bases, and 10 bases separated the two germline ends. Germline values: CDR1 SEHNR, CDR2 FQNEAQ (reference sequence). This chain uses TRBV7-9 with TRBJ1-6, with D possibly matching TRBD1 (5 bases). Sequenced: blood. The source of this sequence is a woman aged 18-30 years with Graves' ophthalmopathy. The CDR3 coding sequence is TGTGCCAGCAGAATGGGGGAGAATTCACCCCTCCACTTT. Its protein is CASRMGENSPLHF.